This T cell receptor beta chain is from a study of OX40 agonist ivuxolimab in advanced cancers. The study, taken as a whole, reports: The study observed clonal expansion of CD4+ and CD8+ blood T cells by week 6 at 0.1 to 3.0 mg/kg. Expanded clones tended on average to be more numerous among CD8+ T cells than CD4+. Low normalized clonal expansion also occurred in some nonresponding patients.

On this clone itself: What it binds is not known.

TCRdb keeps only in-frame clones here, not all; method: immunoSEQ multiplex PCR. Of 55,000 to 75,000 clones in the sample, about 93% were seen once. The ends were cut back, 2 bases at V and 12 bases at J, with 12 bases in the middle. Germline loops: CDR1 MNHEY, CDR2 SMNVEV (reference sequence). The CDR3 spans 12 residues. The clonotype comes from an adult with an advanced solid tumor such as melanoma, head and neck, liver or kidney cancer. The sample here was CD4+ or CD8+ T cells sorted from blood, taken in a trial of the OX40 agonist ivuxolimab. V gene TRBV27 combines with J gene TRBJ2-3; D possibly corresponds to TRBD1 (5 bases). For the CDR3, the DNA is TGTGCCAGCAGTTTAAGCGACAGACCCCAGTATTTT. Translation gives CASSLSDRPQYF.